This T cell receptor (beta chain) emerged from a study of T cell responses to AZD1222 COVID-19 vaccine (dated by TCRdb to about 2021). For context, the study as a whole: TCR sequencing covered roughly 230 trial participants: about 210 given two doses of AZD1222 and about 26 given two doses of MenACWY control vaccine. Trial participants were enrolled by age into subgroups of 18-55, 56-69 and 70-plus years, and around 150, 28 and 57 TCR-sequenced participants, respectively, were included in these subgroups.

Reading the label with the study, this specimen's time point is: about 28 days (+/-7) after the second vaccine dose. AZD1222 recipients given second doses at about 4 weeks or at about 12 weeks were pooled, since spike-specific TCR depth and breadth were not found to differ between the two schedules. Vaccinee samples were obtained from the UK trials COV001 and COV002, which included a single-blind randomized controlled phase 2/3 trial of AZD1222 (ChAdOx1 nCoV-19) in healthy adults. For TCRbeta chain sequencing, PBMC samples were collected from trial participants at day 0 and at day 28 after the second dose. What the work shows at the level of the full study, not this receptor alone: Epitopes outside the regions mutated in the B.1.351 and B.1.1.7 variants were reportedly recognized by nearly half of the unique spike-specific TCRs. The vaccine-associated CD4 TCRs covered the entire spike protein, and the dominant responses fell in regions 160-218 and 743-854. No day 14 peak-response samples were available, so repertoires were characterized only after the peak T cell response. Conclusions about previously exposed vaccinees are limited because only six or seven AZD1222 recipients were SARS-CoV-2 seropositive at baseline. The 56-69-year group was small, and its depth increase did not reach significance, likely because of low power. A significant rise in spike-specific TCR breadth and depth was observed after two AZD1222 doses relative to day 0 and relative to MenACWY recipients. Participants were mostly white British and included more females than males, and it was suggested by the authors that clonal diversity may have been underestimated.

The CDR3 regions of human TCRbeta chains were analyzed by immunosequencing. Per the original workflow: TCRs in the repertoires were compared against a reference library of SARS-CoV-2-specific TCRs that had been generated with the MIRA antigen-specificity platform. Breadth was defined as the fraction of unique TCRs that were SARS-CoV-2-associated, and depth was defined as the fraction of total T cells that were SARS-CoV-2-associated. Using the MIRA data, each spike-specific TCR was mapped to the spike region that the TCR reacts to and placed in a CD4 or CD8 class. Log10-transformed breadth and depth values were compared by one-way ANOVA with Sidak's multiple comparisons tests. TCRdb took this table from immuneACCESS and kept in-frame rearrangements with V and J called. Such tables lack part of the clones; where checked against another copy, unresolved V genes explain under half of the gap, and the rest is unexplained. V and J calls plus clone size are reproduced from that table; the DNA served to infer D and trimming. This sample gives 72,000 or so clones in total; about 88% of them show up just once. The ten largest clonotypes hold over 25% of the sample.

V and J are truncated by 0 bases and 4 bases respectively, leaving an intervening sequence of 16 bases. Sequences MNHEY (CDR1) and SVGAGI (CDR2) are obtained from the germline V gene. Reading from cysteine to phenylalanine, the CDR3 counts 16 amino acids. The only DNA kept is the CDR3, 48 bases in frame from the first base. Note on this clone: The target of this receptor is not known. No per-base quality is available; no much larger clone lies one base away.

The clonotype comes from an adult who received the AZD1222 COVID-19 vaccine. This sequence uses TRBV6-5 and TRBJ2-7, with the identity of the D gene unclear. Sample: peripheral blood, taken 28 days after the second AZD1222 dose. CDR3 protein: CASSYSLYPPGYEQYF. The DNA sequence follows: TGTGCCAGCAGTTACTCCTTATATCCACCTGGGTACGAGCAGTACTTC.